A single sample gave rise to the 11 T cell receptor beta chains below, sequenced in a study of OX40 agonist ivuxolimab in advanced cancers. Some clones are missing from TCRdb's copy, which holds only in-frame ones; the method was immunoSEQ multiplex PCR. This sample has some 20,000 clones, with roughly 69% found just once. The input for sequencing was CD4+ or CD8+ T cells sorted from blood, taken in a trial of the OX40 agonist ivuxolimab. Receptors originate from an adult with an advanced solid tumor such as melanoma, head and neck, liver or kidney cancer.

V gene TRBV6-4 combines with J gene TRBJ2-1; possibly TRBD1 for D (6 bases). The CDR3 contains 14 residues. Looked up from germline, CDR1 is MRHNA and CDR2 is SNTAGT. V was clipped by 0 bases and J by 6 bases, with 9 bases between them. CDR3 sequence: CASSDSPGVNEQFF. The CDR3 DNA reads TGTGCCAGCAGTGACTCTCCAGGGGTCAATGAGCAGTTCTTC.

The gene calls are TRBV6-1 and TRBJ1-3; D call uncertain. Trimming pared 0 bases from V and 4 bases from J, leaving 4 bases between. There are 13 residues in the CDR3. Germline V CDR1 and CDR2: MNHNS, SASEGT. CDR3 DNA: TGTGCCAGCAGTGAAGCGTGGGGAAACACCATATATTTT. It codes for CASSEAWGNTIYF.

The chain has TRBV10-1 and TRBJ2-1; no definite D call. The V end was cut by 3 bases, the J end by 7 bases, with 4 bases between. Germline V gene sequence: CDR1 WNHNN, CDR2 SYGVQD (reference sequence). The CDR3 covers 11 residues. The CDR3 loop reads CASSDGNEQFF. The CDR3 DNA follows: TGCGCCAGCAGTGACGGAAATGAGCAGTTCTTC.

This sequence joins TRBV6-5 and TRBJ2-3; D remains ambiguous. CDR1 is MNHEY, CDR2 SVGAGI, per germline. Trimming took off 4 bases at V and 2 bases at J, with 7 bases between the two ends. CDR3 length: 13 amino acids. The CDR3 loop is CASSLFDTDTQYF. The CDR3 DNA reads as TGTGCCAGCAGTTTATTCGACACAGATACGCAGTATTTT.

The chain uses TRBV2 and TRBJ1-5; no firm D call. The V end was cut by 7 bases, the J end by 4 bases, with 11 bases between. This CDR3 has 13 residues. The germline CDR1 and CDR2 sequences are SNHLY and FYNNEI. DNA for the CDR3: TGTGCCAGCACCGGGCCGGGGAATCAGCCCCAGCATTTT. It is translated as CASTGPGNQPQHF.

Concerning this clone: One end of the junction varies from germline; a read error may be responsible. The V call is TRBV7-3, the J call TRBJ1-1; D remains ambiguous. Germline CDR1 is SGHTA and CDR2 is FQGTGA. The CDR3 runs 14 residues. CDR3 region: CASSVTSGNTEAFF. CDR3 nucleotide sequence: TGTGCCAGCAGCGTAACCTCAGGGAACACTGAAGCTTTCTTT.

This clone is deemed large. J is TRBJ1-1 and V is TRBV9, with a weak D call TRBD1 (5 bases). The CDR3 runs 15 residues. V lost 0 bases to trimming and J lost 1 base, with 10 bases between them. Germline V gene lookup returns CDR1 SGDLS and CDR2 YYNGEE. CDR3 bases: TGTGCCAGCAGCGTAGAAGGGGCGGAGAACACTGAAGCTTTCTTT. It translates to CASSVEGAENTEAFF.

The V gene is TRBV5-8, the J gene TRBJ1-2; a possible D gene is TRBD1 (5 bases). The germline V gene encodes CDR1 SGHTS and CDR2 YDEGEE. The CDR3 loop spans 15 amino acids. V was cut by 4 bases and J by 8 bases, with 21 bases left in between. The CDR3 DNA follows: TGTGCCAGCAGCCCTCGAGGACAAGCTCTCTACGGCTACACCTTC. Translated: CASSPRGQALYGYTF.

The rearrangement links TRBV5-4 to TRBJ1-2; D might be TRBD1 (6 bases). The CDR3 totals 14 residues. Germline V gene sequence: CDR1 SGHNT, CDR2 YYREEE (reference sequence). The V end lost 4 bases, the J end lost 3 bases, and 13 bases lay between the germline ends. CDR3 in DNA: TGTGCCAGCAGCACACAGGGTTCGCACTATGGCTACACCTTC. Its translation is CASSTQGSHYGYTF.

This chain uses TRBV7-9 with TRBJ2-7; 9 bases map to TRBD2. CDR1 and CDR2 from the germline V gene are SEHNR and FQNEAQ (reference sequence). The CDR3 extends over 15 amino acids. The trim removed 8 bases at V and 2 bases at J, leaving 10 bases unmatched. CDR3 sequence reads: CASVSPSGGPYEQYF. The DNA for the CDR3 is TGTGCCAGCGTCTCCCCCAGCGGGGGGCCCTACGAGCAGTACTTC.

This clone occurred a few times. The chain is built from TRBV13 and TRBJ1-2; possibly TRBD1 for D (6 bases). From germline, CDR1 is PRHDT and CDR2 FYEKMQ (reference sequence). The ends were cut back, 1 base at V and 4 bases at J, with 10 bases in the middle. CDR3 length: 14 amino acids. The CDR3 protein is CASSLDRTAYGYTF. In DNA, the CDR3 is TGTGCCAGCAGCTTAGACAGGACAGCCTATGGCTACACCTTC.